This T cell receptor (beta chain) was sequenced in a study of T cells in tuberculosis. Broader study findings: Classification accuracy was 87% (AUROC roughly 0.9) with the GMM-specific repertoire. Selection depended on which cryopreserved specimens were available.

This clone was recorded a few times. Its cognate antigen is unknown. V lost 1 base and J lost 5, with 5 bases in between. Germline CDR1 is SGHAT and CDR2 is FQNNGV. This CDR3 region has 12 residues. The method was immunoSEQ multiplex PCR; TCRdb's version includes in-frame clones alone and lacks a portion of them. The table includes 40,000 to 45,000 clones, 90% to 95% detected once. On average approximately 100,000 T cells per donor were immunosequenced. The chain carries TRBV11-2 and TRBJ1-1, with D hard to call. The sequenced material came from PBMCs. This clonotype was obtained from a donor between 10 and 29 years old with latent tuberculosis or without tuberculosis infection. CDR3 bases: TGTGCCAGCAGCTTAGTGCGGACTGAAGCTTTCTTT. Amino acids: CASSLVRTEAFF.